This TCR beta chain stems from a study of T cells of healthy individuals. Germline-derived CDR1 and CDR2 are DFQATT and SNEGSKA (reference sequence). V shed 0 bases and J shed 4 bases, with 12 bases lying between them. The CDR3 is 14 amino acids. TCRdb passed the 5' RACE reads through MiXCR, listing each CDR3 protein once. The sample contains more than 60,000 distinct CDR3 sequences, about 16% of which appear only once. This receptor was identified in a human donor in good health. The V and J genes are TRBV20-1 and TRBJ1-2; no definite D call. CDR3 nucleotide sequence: TGCAGTGCTAGAGATAATGGCGAATTCTATGGCTACACCTTC. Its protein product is CSARDNGEFYGYTF.